The 3 T cell receptor beta chains presented below share a single source sample, sequenced in a study of cytomegalovirus exposure and HLA in healthy donors. PCR used 60 Vbeta primers and 13 Jbeta primers. Some clones are missing from TCRdb's copy, which holds only in-frame ones; the method was immunoSEQ multiplex PCR. The sample includes about 160,000 clones, 70% to 85% of them seen just once. Sequenced: PBMCs. All receptors derive from a man aged 35-49 years in good health and CMV-seronegative.

The rearrangement uses TRBV4-2 and TRBJ2-7, with 15 bases lining up with TRBD2. Germline loops: CDR1 LGHNA, CDR2 YNFKEQ. Trimming took 1 base from V and 0 from J; bases not matched to a gene: 4. This CDR3 is 18 amino acids long. CDR3 protein: CASSQGTSGRDLSYEQYF. CDR3 coding DNA: TGTGCCAGCAGCCAAGGGACTAGCGGGAGGGACCTCTCCTACGAGCAGTACTTC.

This clone showed up just a few times. CDR3 bases: TGTGCCAGCAGCTTGGACGCCGGCACGGGGCAGCCCCAGCATTTT. Its translation is CASSLDAGTGQPQHF. The chain has TRBV5-5 and TRBJ1-5; D remains unclear. V lost 0 bases and J 7 bases, leaving 14 bases between the germline ends. Germline CDR1 and CDR2: SGHKS and YYEKEE (reference sequence). This CDR3 has 15 residues. Full variable domain (rest looked up from reference TRBV5-5 and TRBJ1-5): DAGVTQSPTHLIKTRGQQVTLRCSPISGHKSVSWYQQVLGQGPQFIFQYYEKEERGRGNFPDRFSARQFPNYSSELNVNALLLGDSALYLCASSLDAGTGQPQHFGDGTRLSIL.

This clone was seen a few times. The chain links TRBV5-1 to TRBJ2-7; D is ambiguous. Trimming took 2 bases from V and 0 from J, leaving 9 bases between them. Per the germline V gene, CDR1 is SGHRS and CDR2 is YFSETQ. The CDR3 is 14 amino acids. DNA for the CDR3: TGCGCCAGCAGCTTCAGTGCAGGCTCCTACGAGCAGTACTTC. Protein: CASSFSAGSYEQYF.